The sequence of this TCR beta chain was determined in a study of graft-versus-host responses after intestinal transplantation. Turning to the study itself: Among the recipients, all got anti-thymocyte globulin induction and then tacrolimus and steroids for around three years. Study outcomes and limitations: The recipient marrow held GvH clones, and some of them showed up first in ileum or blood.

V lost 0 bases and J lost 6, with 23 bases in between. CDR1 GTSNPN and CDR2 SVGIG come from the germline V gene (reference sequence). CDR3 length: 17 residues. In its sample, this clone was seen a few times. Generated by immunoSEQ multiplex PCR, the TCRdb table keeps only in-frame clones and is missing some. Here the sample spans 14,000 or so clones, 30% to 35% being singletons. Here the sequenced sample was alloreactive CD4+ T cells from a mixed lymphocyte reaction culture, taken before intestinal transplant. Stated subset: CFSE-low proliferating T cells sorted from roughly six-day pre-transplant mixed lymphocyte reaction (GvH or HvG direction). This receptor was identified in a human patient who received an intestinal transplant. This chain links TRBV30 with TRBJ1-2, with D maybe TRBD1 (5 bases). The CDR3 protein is CAWSVGWRYGGQNGYTF. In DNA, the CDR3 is TGTGCCTGGAGTGTAGGATGGAGGTACGGGGGTCAAAATGGCTACACCTTC.